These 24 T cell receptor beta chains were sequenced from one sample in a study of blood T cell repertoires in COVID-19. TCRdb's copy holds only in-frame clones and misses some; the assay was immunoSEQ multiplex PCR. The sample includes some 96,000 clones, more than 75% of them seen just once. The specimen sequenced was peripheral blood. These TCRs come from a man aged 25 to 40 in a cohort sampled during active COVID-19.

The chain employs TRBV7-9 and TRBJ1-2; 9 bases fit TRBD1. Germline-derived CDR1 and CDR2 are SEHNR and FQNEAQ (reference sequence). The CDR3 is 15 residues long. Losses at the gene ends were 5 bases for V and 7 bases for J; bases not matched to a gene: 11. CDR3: CASSPTRGTGFGYTF. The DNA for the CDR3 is TGTGCCAGCAGCCCCACACGAGGGACAGGGTTTGGCTACACCTTC.

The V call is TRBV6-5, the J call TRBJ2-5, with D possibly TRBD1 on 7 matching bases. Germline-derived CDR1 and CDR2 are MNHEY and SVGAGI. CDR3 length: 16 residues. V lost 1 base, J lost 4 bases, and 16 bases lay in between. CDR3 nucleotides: TGTGCCAGCAGTTACTATGCAGGGGGGCGCCGAGAGACCCAGTACTTC. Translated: CASSYYAGGRRETQYF.

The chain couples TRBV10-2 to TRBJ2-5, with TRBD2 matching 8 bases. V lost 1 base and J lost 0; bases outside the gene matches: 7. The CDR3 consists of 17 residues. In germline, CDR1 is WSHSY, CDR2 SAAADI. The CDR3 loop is CASSEWVRGAYQETQYF. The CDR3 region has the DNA TGCGCCAGCAGTGAGTGGGTGCGGGGGGCGTACCAAGAGACCCAGTACTTC.

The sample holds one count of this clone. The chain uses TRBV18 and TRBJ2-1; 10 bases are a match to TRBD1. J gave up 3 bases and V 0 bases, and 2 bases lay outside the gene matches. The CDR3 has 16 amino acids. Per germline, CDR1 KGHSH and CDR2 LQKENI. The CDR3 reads CASSPPRTGGYNEQFF. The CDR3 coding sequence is TGTGCCAGCTCACCACCGAGGACAGGGGGCTACAATGAGCAGTTCTTC.

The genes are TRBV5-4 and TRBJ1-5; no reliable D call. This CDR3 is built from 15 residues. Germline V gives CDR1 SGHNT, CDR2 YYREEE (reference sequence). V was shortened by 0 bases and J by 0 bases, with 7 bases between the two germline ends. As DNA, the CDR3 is TGTGCCAGCAGCTTGGACGGGAATAGCAATCAGCCCCAGCATTTT. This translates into CASSLDGNSNQPQHF.

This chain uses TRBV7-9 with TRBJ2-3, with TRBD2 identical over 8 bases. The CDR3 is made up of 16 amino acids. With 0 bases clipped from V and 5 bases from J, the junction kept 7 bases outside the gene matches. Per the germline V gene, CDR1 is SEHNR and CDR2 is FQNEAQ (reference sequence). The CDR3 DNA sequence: TGTGCCAGCAGCTTAGCCCGGGGGGGCCGGGAAGATACGCAGTATTTT. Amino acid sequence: CASSLARGGREDTQYF.

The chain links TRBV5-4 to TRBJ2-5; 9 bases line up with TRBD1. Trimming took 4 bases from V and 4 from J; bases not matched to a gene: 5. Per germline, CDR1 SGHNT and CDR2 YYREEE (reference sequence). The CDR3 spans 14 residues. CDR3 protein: CASSPRDRAETQYF. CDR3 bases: TGTGCCAGCAGCCCAAGGGACAGGGCAGAGACCCAGTACTTC.

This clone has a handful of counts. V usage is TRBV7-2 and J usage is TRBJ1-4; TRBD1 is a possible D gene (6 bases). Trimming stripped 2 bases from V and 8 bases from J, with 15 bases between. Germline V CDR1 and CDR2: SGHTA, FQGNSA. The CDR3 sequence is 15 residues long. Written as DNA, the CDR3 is TGTGCCAGCAGCTTATTCAGGGGATCTTGGGAAAAACTGTTTTTT. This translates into CASSLFRGSWEKLFF.

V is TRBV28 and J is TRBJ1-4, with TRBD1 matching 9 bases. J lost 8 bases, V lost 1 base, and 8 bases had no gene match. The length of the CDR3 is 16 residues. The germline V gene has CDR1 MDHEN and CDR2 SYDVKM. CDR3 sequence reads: CASSLLPGQGGEKLFF. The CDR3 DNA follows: TGTGCCAGCAGTTTATTGCCGGGACAGGGCGGCGAAAAACTGTTTTTT.

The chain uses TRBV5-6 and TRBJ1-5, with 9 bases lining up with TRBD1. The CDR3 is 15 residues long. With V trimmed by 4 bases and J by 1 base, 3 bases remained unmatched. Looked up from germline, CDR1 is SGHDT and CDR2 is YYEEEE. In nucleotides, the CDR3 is TGTGCCAGCAGCAGCGGGACAGGGAGCAATCAGCCCCAGCATTTT. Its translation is CASSSGTGSNQPQHF.

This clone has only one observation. The chain's CDR3 is CASSQAGGTNEKLFF. The CDR3 DNA reads as TGCGCCAGCAGCCAAGCCGGGGGAACTAATGAAAAACTGTTTTTT. The V call is TRBV4-1, the J call TRBJ1-4; possibly TRBD1 for D (5 bases). Between the trimmed V and J ends, which lost 1 base and 1 base, there was a span of 7 bases. CDR1 and CDR2 (germline): MGHRA, YSYEKL. The CDR3 spans 15 residues.

The CDR3 here is CASSPGTGGYGYTF. DNA for the CDR3: TGTGCCAGCAGCCCCGGGACAGGGGGCTATGGCTACACCTTC. This rearrangement joins TRBV5-4 to TRBJ1-2, with TRBD1 matching 11 bases. The germline gives CDR1 SGHNT, CDR2 YYREEE (reference sequence). The CDR3 totals 14 residues. The ends lost 4 bases at V and 4 bases at J; junction bases unmatched: 3.

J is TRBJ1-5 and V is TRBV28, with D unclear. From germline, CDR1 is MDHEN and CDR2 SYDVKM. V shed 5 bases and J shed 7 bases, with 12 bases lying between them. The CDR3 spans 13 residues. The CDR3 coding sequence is TGTGCCAGCAGTGAGGGCAGGTCCCAGCCCCAGCATTTT. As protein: CASSEGRSQPQHF.

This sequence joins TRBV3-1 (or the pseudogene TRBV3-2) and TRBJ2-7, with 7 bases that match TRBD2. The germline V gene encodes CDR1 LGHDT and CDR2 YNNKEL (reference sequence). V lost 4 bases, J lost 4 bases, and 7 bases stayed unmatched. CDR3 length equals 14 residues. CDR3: CASSPRTRPYEQYF. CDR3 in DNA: TGTGCCAGCAGCCCTCGGACTAGACCTTACGAGCAGTACTTC.

This chain's CDR3 is CASRLEHSNTEAFF. CDR3 in DNA: TGTGCCAGCAGGTTAGAGCATTCGAACACTGAAGCTTTCTTT. The chain uses TRBV6-7 and TRBJ1-1; D unresolved. TRBV6-7 is treated as an ORF (open reading frame) with a function not yet certain. CDR3 length: 14 residues. The germline V and J ends were trimmed by 6 bases and 1 base, with 12 bases remaining between them.

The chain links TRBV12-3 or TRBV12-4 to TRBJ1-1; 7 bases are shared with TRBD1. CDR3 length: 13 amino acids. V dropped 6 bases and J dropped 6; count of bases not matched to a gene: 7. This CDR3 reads CASSRDRKAEAFF. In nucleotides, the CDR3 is TGTGCCAGCAGCCGGGACAGAAAGGCTGAAGCTTTCTTT.

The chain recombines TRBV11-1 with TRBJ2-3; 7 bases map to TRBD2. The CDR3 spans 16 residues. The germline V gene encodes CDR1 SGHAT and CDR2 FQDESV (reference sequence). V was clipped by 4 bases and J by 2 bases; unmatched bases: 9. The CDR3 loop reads CASSSEGAGNTDTQYF. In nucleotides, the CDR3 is TGTGCCAGCAGCTCCGAGGGAGCGGGGAACACAGATACGCAGTATTTT.

Here the CDR3 DNA reads TGTGCCAGCAGCCTCTCGGGGACTAGCGCGGAGACCCAGTACTTC. It translates to CASSLSGTSAETQYF. The chain joins TRBV3-1 (or the pseudogene TRBV3-2) to TRBJ2-5, with 10 nucleotides matching TRBD2. The CDR3 totals 15 residues. CDR1 and CDR2 (germline): LGHDT, YNNKEL (reference sequence). V trimming: 4 bases; J trimming: 5 bases; junction bases outside the gene matches: 7.

The chain's CDR3 is CASSYRGGQETQYF. The CDR3 nucleotides are TGTGCCAGCAGCTATCGGGGGGGCCAAGAGACCCAGTACTTC. The chain has TRBV5-4 and TRBJ2-5, with 8 nucleotides matching TRBD2. The V gene end was trimmed by 3 bases and the J gene end by 1 base; junction bases not matched to a gene: 2. Germline loops: CDR1 SGHNT, CDR2 YYREEE (reference sequence). This CDR3 is built from 14 residues.

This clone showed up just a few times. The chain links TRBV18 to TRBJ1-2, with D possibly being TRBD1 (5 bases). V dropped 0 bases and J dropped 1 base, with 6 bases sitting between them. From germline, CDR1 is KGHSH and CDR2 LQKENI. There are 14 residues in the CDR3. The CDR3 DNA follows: TGTGCCAGCTCACCACCGGGGGGTAACTATGGCTACACCTTC. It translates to CASSPPGGNYGYTF.

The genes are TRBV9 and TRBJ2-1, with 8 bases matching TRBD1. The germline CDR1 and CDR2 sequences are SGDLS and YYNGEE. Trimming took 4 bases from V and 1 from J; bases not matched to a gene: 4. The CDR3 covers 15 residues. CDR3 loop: CASSPQGASYNEQFF. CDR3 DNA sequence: TGTGCCAGCAGCCCTCAGGGGGCGTCCTACAATGAGCAGTTCTTC.

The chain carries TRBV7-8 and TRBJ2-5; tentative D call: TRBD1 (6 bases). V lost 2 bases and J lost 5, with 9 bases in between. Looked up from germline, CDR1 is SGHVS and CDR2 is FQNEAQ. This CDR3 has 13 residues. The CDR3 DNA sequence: TGTGCCAGCAGCTTAATACAGGGTGAGACCCAGTACTTC. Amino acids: CASSLIQGETQYF.

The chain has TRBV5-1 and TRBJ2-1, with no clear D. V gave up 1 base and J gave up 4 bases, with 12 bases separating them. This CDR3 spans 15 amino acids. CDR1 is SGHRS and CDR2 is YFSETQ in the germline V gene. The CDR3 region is CASSLPQAHYNEQFF. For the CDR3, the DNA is TGCGCCAGCAGCTTGCCCCAGGCACATTACAATGAGCAGTTCTTC.

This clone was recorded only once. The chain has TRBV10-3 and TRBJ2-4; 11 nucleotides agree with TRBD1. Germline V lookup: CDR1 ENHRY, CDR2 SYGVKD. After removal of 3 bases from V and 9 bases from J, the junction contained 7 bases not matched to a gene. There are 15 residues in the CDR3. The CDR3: CAISDQGQGAGIQYF. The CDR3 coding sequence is TGTGCCATCAGTGACCAAGGACAGGGGGCGGGCATTCAGTACTTC.